This TCR beta chain was identified during a study of spatial heterogeneity in lung cancer. Overall study: Each time, sequencing found more beta-chain sequences than alpha-chain sequences.

Carried by each TCR cDNA molecule was a unique molecular identifier. TCRdb independently ran MiXCR on the 5' RACE reads; one entry per CDR3 protein. Here the sample spans 30,000 to 40,000 distinct CDR3 sequences, 3.1% being singletons. This clonotype has at least ten counts. CDR1 and CDR2 from the germline V gene are MRHNA and SNTAGT. This CDR3 is built from 13 residues. The V gene lost 4 bases and the J gene lost 6 bases, with 10 bases spanning the gap. Time point of the sample: sample taken at primary tumor resection. Sequencing of whole RNA from tumor, nontumor lung or frozen PBMC involved no sorting.

V is TRBV6-4 and J is TRBJ1-5; D unresolved. The material was normal lung tissue next to the tumor, obtained at surgery. The source is a male donor with early-stage non-small cell lung cancer. CDR3 sequence (DNA): TGTGCCAGCAGTGTGCAGGTCGGTCAGCCCCAGCATTTT. Its protein product is CASSVQVGQPQHF.